One T cell receptor beta chain is described in this entry. Its antigen is unknown. Libraries were constructed by 5' RACE. Each TCR library was prepared from around 3,200 ng of total RNA. For each sample, cDNA was synthesized in eight separate reactions using SMARTScribe reverse transcriptase. During cDNA synthesis, template switching was used to introduce unique molecular identifiers that contained a 6-nucleotide sample barcode. TCRalpha and TCRbeta cDNA was amplified by two nested PCRs of about 15 and 9 cycles, with bead purification after each PCR. Before amplification, the cDNA was both treated with uracil DNA-glycosylase and purified with the QIAquick PCR purification kit. The second PCR added Illumina TruSeq-compatible adapters along with sample-specific barcodes. TapeStation and Qubit were used to check library quality and concentration, and roughly 5.5 ng of each library was pooled. The pooled libraries were sequenced with 2 x 100 bp reads and custom sequencing primers on an Illumina HiSeq2500 single-index Rapid Run. Per the source publication's procedure: PCR and sequencing errors were corrected by UMI-based consensus assembly using MiGEC version 1.2.6. V(D)J alignment, clonotype assembly and CDR3 extraction were performed with MiXCR version 2.1.1. To normalise gene usage, clonotype sharing and MAIT/NKT TCR abundance, the top 1000, 10 000 and 20 000 clonotypes in each sample were analysed. Diversity was computed as the inverse Simpson index with the vegan R package after downsampling to 27 000 UMIs. Paired Mann-Whitney U tests were applied to discordant twin pairs, and Benjamini-Hochberg correction was used for multiple testing. TCRdb reprocessed the reads; each CDR3 protein sequence makes one entry, and DNA is unavailable. The V and J calls follow TCRdb's processing rather than the paper's. The sample's clone listing holds roughly 160,000 distinct CDR3 sequences. The ten most abundant clones make up roughly 7% of the sample.

This specimen belongs to a study of monozygotic twins with inflammatory bowel disease (dated by TCRdb to about 2019). About the study as a whole: In total, around 28 monozygotic twin pairs made up the full study: 19 Danish pairs, all IBD-discordant, plus nine German pairs, of which four were IBD-concordant and five were IBD-discordant. Each individual had, on average, about 151 000 unique TCRalpha sequences and 181 000 unique TCRbeta sequences available for analysis. The search for disease-associated traits relied mainly on comparing, within discordant pairs, IBD patients with their genetically identical healthy co-twins. Paper-wide results and their limitations: Different T cell subtypes could not be distinguished in the analysis. Repertoire similarity did not differ between concordant and discordant twins, possibly due to limited statistical power. Because patients were on differing immunosuppressive treatments, the repertoires may have picked up extra background noise and inter-individual variability. TCRbeta repertoire diversity, by inverse Simpson index, was decreased in IBD patients compared with their healthy co-twins. IBD patients shared fewer clonotypes with other individuals than healthy twins did, most markedly in patients showing signs of disease activity. No single strong signal or clonotype linked to IBD turned up in the results, so the idea that one exists was not supported.

From each donor, a roughly 2.5 ml peripheral blood sample was drawn into PAXgene tubes and stored at -80 degrees C. Without T cell sorting, total RNA was isolated from whole blood using the PAXgene blood miRNA kit on an automated QIAcube. Peripheral blood from monozygotic twin pairs concordant or discordant for inflammatory bowel disease was subjected to deep TCRalpha and TCRbeta repertoire profiling with unique molecular barcoding. Smoking habits were recorded for all twin pairs, and each individual was classified as a current, former or never smoker. CDR1 and CDR2, looked up from the germline V gene, are SGHRS and YFSETQ. The CDR3 runs 16 amino acids, cysteine and phenylalanine included. The protein alone is recorded here.

This receptor was obtained from a human donor with ulcerative colitis or Crohn's disease, or a healthy co-twin of an affected twin (not recorded which). Sequencing input: blood. The chain is assembled from TRBV5-1 and TRBJ2-3; without DNA, the TCRdb call of TRBD2 cannot be checked. The CDR3: CASSLEDSGYTDTQYF. When the CDR3 is completed using the reference TRBV5-1 and TRBJ2-3 genes on either side, the full variable domain is KAGVTQTPRYLIKTRGQQVTLSCSPISGHRSVSWYQQTPGQGLQFLFEYFSETQRNKGNFPGRFSGRQFSNSRSEMNVSTLELGDSALYLCASSLEDSGYTDTQYFGPGTRLTVL.